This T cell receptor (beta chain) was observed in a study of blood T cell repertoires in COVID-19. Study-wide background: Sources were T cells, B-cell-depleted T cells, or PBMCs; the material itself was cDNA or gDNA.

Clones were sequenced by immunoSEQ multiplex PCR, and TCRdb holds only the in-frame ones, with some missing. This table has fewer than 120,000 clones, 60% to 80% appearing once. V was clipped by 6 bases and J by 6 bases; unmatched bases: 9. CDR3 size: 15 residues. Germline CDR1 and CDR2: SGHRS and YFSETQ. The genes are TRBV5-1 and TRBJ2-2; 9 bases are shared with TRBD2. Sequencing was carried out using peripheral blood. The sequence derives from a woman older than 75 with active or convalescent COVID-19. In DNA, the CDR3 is TGCGCCAGCAATCTGGCGGGAGGGAGGGCCGGGGAGCTGTTTTTT. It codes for CASNLAGGRAGELFF.